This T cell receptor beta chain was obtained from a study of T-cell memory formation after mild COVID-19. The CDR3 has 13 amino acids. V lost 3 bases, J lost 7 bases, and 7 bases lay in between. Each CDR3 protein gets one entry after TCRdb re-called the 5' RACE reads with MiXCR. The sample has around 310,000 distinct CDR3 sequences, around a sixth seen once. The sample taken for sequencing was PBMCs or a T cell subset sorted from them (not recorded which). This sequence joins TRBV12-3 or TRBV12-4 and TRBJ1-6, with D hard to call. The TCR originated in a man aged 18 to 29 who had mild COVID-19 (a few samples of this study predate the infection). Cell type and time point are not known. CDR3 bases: TGTGCCAGCAGTTTGAGGCCGAATTCACCCCTCCACTTT. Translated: CASSLRPNSPLHF.